This is a list of T cell receptor beta chains from one sample in a study of cytomegalovirus exposure and HLA in healthy donors. Assay: immunoSEQ multiplex PCR; the TCRdb copy retains only in-frame clones and omits some. This table has some 150,000 clones, 60% to 80% appearing once. The source material was PBMCs. The receptors were gathered from a man aged 30 to 39 in good health and CMV-seropositive. The CDR3 runs from the conserved cysteine through the conserved F or W. D genes are given only for firm matches. Expanded clones get a size class; other rows say once, few or many, or leave the size out.

V gene	J gene	clone size	D gene	CDR3 DNA	CDR3 protein
TRBV5-1	TRBJ1-4	-	-	TGCGCCAGCAGCTACACAGATGAAAAACTGTTTTTT	CASSYTDEKLFF
TRBV2	TRBJ2-1	-	TRBD2	TGTGCCAGCAGTGACCCACTAGCGGGGTACAATGAGCAGTTCTTC	CASSDPLAGYNEQFF
TRBV6-6	TRBJ1-5	few	-	TGTGCCAGCAGTTACGGGACAAATCAGCCCCAGCATTTT	CASSYGTNQPQHF
TRBV7-9	TRBJ2-2	-	TRBD2	TGTGCCAGCCGGGAGGGGGAGAACACCGGGGAGCTGTTTTTT	CASREGENTGELFF
TRBV30	TRBJ2-7	-	TRBD1	TGTGCCTGGAGGGGACAGGGTTACTACGAGCAGTACTTC	CAWRGQGYYEQYF
TRBV5-1	TRBJ2-5	-	TRBD1	TGCGCCAGCAGCTTGGATGGGGACAGGGCGGAGACCCAGTACTTC	CASSLDGDRAETQYF
TRBV29-1	TRBJ2-7	once	TRBD1	TGCAGCGCTGGACAGGGGTTCTCCTACGAGCAGTACTTC	CSAGQGFSYEQYF
TRBV9	TRBJ2-6	-	-	TGTGCCAGCAGCGTAGTCCAAGGGGCCAACGTCCTGACTTTC	CASSVVQGANVLTF
TRBV7-2	TRBJ2-3	-	-	TGTGCCAGCAGCTTACCGGATACGCAGTATTTT	CASSLPDTQYF
TRBV5-1	TRBJ2-5	few	TRBD1	TGCGCCACCGGACCCACAGGGGGCCTCCAAGAGACCCAGTACTTC	CATGPTGGLQETQYF
TRBV4-3	TRBJ1-3	-	-	TGCGCCAGCAGCCGGGCAATTTCAGGGTCGGGCGGAAACACCATATATTTT	CASSRAISGSGGNTIYF
TRBV18	TRBJ2-2	-	TRBD2	TGTGCCAGCTCACCAGGTCGCGGGGGTGGCACCGGGGAGCTGTTTTTT	CASSPGRGGGTGELFF
TRBV29-1	TRBJ1-1	once	-	TGCAGCGTTGAGGGGGGGTTCGTGGACAGTGAAGCTTTCTTT	CSVEGGFVDSEAFF
TRBV9	TRBJ1-2	-	TRBD1	TGTGCCAGCAGCGTTGGAGGGGGCGACTATGGCTACACCTTC	CASSVGGGDYGYTF
TRBV19	TRBJ2-1	few	TRBD2	TGTGCCAGTAGGCCACTAGCGGGGGGTTACAATGAGCAGTTCTTC	CASRPLAGGYNEQFF
TRBV7-8	TRBJ2-7	once	-	TGTGCCAGCAGCTTAGAAGGGGGAAGTTCCTACGAGCAGTACTTC	CASSLEGGSSYEQYF
TRBV2	TRBJ2-7	once	TRBD1	TGTGCCAGCAGTGAAATGGGACAGGGGGTCCACGAGCAGTACTTC	CASSEMGQGVHEQYF
TRBV11-2	TRBJ2-4	-	TRBD1	TGTGCCAGCAGCTTAGATGATACAGGGGTGTACAAAAACATTCAGTACTTC	CASSLDDTGVYKNIQYF
TRBV12-5	TRBJ1-5	-	TRBD1	TGTGCTAGTGGTTTGGTCTTGACAGGGGCTAACAATCAGCCCCAGCATTTT	CASGLVLTGANNQPQHF
TRBV7-2	TRBJ1-5	-	TRBD1	TGTGCCAGCAGCCCCGGACAGGGCAATCAGCCCCAGCATTTT	CASSPGQGNQPQHF
TRBV25-1	TRBJ2-7	-	TRBD1	TGTGCCAGCAGCGACGGACAGGCCTACGAGCAGTACTTC	CASSDGQAYEQYF
TRBV28	TRBJ2-3	-	-	TGTGCCAGCAGTTCCCGTGGAGGCACAGATACGCAGTATTTT	CASSSRGGTDTQYF
TRBV6-1	TRBJ1-2	-	-	TGTGCCAGCAGTGGGGACACCACTTCACAGGGCTACACCTTC	CASSGDTTSQGYTF
TRBV5-6	TRBJ1-2	-	-	TGTGCCAGCAGCTTGGCGACGGGGGGTAATGGCTACACCTTC	CASSLATGGNGYTF
TRBV4-1	TRBJ2-1	-	TRBD2	TGCGCCAGCAGCCAACCTCTAGCGGGGGGAGTTCGGAATGAGCAGTTCTTC	CASSQPLAGGVRNEQFF
TRBV6-6	TRBJ2-7	once	-	TGTGCCAGCAGTTCCACAGGGGAGGCCTACGAGCAGTACTTC	CASSSTGEAYEQYF
TRBV6-5	TRBJ1-5	few	TRBD1	TGTGCCAGCAGTCCCGACAGGGCGGCCCAGCCCCAGCATTTT	CASSPDRAAQPQHF
TRBV19	TRBJ1-1	-	-	TGTGCCAGTACCAGACAGTCTTCAGTTGAAGCTTTCTTT	CASTRQSSVEAFF
TRBV21-1	TRBJ2-7	-	-	TGTGCCAGCAGCAAAGCTTCACAGGGTATCCACGAGCAGTACTTC	CASSKASQGIHEQYF
TRBV10-2	TRBJ2-7	-	-	TGCGCCAGCATCTCCGGGACAAGCTCCTACGAGCAGTACTTC	CASISGTSSYEQYF
TRBV28	TRBJ2-7	-	-	TGTGCCAGCCGTTCCTACGAGCAGTACTTC	CASRSYEQYF
TRBV4-2	TRBJ2-7	-	TRBD2	TGTGCCAGCAGCCAAGCGGCAGGGACTAGCGGGACCTACGAGCAGTACTTC	CASSQAAGTSGTYEQYF
TRBV5-1	TRBJ1-1	-	-	TGCGCCAGCAGCTTGGACAGGGTCAACACTGAAGCTTTCTTT	CASSLDRVNTEAFF
TRBV6-5	TRBJ2-2	-	TRBD1	TGTGCCAGCAGTTACGGGGACAGGGAGACCGGGGAGCTGTTTTTT	CASSYGDRETGELFF
TRBV19	TRBJ1-6	-	-	TGTGCCAGTAGTCCGGACAGTAGTAATTCACCCCTCCACTTT	CASSPDSSNSPLHF
TRBV2	TRBJ2-7	-	TRBD2	TGTGCCAGCAACGGCGGGGGGGCCTACGAGCAGTACTTC	CASNGGGAYEQYF
TRBV9	TRBJ1-1	-	-	TGTGCCAGCAGCGTAGGGGCGGGTATTGACACTGAAGCTTTCTTT	CASSVGAGIDTEAFF
TRBV5-6	TRBJ2-7	-	TRBD1	TGTGCCAGCAGCTTGGTGGACAGGGAATACGAGCAGTACTTC	CASSLVDREYEQYF
TRBV7-2	TRBJ2-7	-	-	TGTGCCAGCAGCACGACTGCCAGCCCCTTCGAGCAGTACTTC	CASSTTASPFEQYF
TRBV7-3	TRBJ2-1	-	TRBD2	TGTGCCAGCAGCCCCACGGGTAGCGGGGGGGTTGTTACAATTGAGCAGTTCTTC	CASSPTGSGGVVTIEQFF
TRBV2	TRBJ2-1	-	-	TGTGCCAGCAGTGAACGGTCCGGTGAGCAGTTCTTC	CASSERSGEQFF
TRBV19	TRBJ2-7	-	-	TGTGCCAGTAGTATCCAGGGAACGCGTCCCTACGAGCAGTACTTC	CASSIQGTRPYEQYF